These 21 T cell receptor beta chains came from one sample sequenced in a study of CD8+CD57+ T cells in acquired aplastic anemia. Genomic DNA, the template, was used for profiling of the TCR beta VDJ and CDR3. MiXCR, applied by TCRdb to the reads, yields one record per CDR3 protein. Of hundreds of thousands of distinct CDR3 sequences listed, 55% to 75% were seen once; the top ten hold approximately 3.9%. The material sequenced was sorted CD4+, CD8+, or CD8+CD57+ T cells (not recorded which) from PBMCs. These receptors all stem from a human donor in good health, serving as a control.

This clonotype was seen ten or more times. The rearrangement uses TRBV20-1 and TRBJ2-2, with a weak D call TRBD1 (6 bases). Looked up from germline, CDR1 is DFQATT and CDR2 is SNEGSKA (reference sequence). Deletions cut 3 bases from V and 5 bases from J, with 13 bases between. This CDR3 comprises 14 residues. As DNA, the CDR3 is TGCAGTGCTAGGTTGCCCAGGGGAACCGGGGAGCTGTTTTTT. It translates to CSARLPRGTGELFF.

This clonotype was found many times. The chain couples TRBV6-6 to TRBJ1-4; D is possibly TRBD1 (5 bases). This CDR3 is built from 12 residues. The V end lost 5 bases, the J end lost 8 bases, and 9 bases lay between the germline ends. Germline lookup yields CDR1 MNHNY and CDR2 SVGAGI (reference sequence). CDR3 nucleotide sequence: TGTGCCAGCAGTGCCTCAGGGGAAAAACTGTTTTTT. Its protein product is CASSASGEKLFF.

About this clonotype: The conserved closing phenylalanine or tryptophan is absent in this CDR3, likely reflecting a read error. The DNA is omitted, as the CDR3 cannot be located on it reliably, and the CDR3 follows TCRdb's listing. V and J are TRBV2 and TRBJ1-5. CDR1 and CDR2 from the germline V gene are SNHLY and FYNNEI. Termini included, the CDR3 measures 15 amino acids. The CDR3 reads CASKVKVTGSPLHFV.

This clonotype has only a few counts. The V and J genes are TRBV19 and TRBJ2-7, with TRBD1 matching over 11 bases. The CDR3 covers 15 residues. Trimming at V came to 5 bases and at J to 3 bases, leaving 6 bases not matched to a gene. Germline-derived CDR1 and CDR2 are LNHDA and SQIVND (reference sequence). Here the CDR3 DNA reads TGTGCCAGTAGTCCCACGGGACAGGGGGACTACGAGCAGTACTTC. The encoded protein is CASSPTGQGDYEQYF.

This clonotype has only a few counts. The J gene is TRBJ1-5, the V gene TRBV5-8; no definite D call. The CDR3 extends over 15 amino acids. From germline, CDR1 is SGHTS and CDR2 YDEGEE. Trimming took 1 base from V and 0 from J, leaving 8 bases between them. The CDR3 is CASSLQGFSNQPQHF. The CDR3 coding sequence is TGTGCCAGCAGCTTGCAAGGCTTTAGCAATCAGCCCCAGCATTTT.

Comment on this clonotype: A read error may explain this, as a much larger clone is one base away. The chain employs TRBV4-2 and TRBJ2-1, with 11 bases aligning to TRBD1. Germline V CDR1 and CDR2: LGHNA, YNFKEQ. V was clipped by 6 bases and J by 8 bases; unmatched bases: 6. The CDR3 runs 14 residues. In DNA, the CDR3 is TGTGCCAGCAGGGCCGGACAGGGGGCTGATGAGCAGTTCTTC. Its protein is CASRAGQGADEQFF.

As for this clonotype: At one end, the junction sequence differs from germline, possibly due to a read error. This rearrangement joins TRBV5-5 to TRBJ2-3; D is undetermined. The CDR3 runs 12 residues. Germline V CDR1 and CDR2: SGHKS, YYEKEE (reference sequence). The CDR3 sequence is CASSQGRNTQYF. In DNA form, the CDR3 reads TGCGCCAGCAGCCAAGGTCGGAATACGCAGTATTTT.

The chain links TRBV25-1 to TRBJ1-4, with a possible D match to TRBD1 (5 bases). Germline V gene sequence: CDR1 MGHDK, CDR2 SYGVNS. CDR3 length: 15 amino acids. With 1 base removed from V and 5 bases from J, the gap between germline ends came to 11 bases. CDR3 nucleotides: TGTGCCAGCAGTGAATTCTCCCGACAGAATGAAAAACTGTTTTTT. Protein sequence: CASSEFSRQNEKLFF.

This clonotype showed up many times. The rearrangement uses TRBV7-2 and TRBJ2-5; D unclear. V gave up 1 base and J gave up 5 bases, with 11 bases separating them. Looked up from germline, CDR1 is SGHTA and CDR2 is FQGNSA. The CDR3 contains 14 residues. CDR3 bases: TGTGCCAGCAGCTTAGGGGGTGGCCGGGAGACCCAGTACTTC. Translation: CASSLGGGRETQYF.

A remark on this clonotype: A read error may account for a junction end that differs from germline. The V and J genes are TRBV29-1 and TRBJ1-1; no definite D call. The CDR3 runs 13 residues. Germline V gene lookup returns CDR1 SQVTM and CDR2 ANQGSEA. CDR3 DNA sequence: TGCAGCGCCAAGGCAGGAAAGAACACTAAAGCTTTCTTT. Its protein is CSAKAGKNTKAFF.

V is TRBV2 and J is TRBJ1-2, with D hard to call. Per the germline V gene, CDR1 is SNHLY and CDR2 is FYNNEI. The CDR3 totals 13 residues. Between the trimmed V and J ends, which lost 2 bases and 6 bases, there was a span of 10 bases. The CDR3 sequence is CASSETKTHGYTF. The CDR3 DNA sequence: TGTGCCAGCAGTGAAACGAAGACCCATGGCTACACCTTC.

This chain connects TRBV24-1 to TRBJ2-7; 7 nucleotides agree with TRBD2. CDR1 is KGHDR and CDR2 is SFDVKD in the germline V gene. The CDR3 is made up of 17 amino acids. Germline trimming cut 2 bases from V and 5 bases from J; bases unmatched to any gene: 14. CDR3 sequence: CATSDSPGRGRGDEQYF. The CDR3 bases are TGTGCCACCAGTGATTCCCCGGGACGAGGTCGGGGGGACGAGCAGTACTTC.

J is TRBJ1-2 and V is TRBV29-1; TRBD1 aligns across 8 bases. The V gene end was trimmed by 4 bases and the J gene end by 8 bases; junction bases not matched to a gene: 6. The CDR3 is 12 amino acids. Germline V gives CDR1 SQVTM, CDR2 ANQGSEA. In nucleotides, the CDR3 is TGCAGCGTTGGAAGGACAGGGTACGGCTACACCTTC. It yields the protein CSVGRTGYGYTF.

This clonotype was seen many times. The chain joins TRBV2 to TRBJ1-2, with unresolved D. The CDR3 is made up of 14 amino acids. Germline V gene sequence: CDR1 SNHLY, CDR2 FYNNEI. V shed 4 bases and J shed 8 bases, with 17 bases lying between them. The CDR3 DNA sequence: TGTGCCAGCAGTGTGGAGAGGCAACCTGGGGGCTACACCTTC. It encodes CASSVERQPGGYTF.

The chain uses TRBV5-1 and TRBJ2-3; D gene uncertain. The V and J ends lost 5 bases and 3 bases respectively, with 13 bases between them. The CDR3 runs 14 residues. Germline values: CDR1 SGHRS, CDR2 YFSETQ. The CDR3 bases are TGCGCCAGCAGGGGTGGGGTAAGGACAGATACGCAGTATTTT. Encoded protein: CASRGGVRTDTQYF.

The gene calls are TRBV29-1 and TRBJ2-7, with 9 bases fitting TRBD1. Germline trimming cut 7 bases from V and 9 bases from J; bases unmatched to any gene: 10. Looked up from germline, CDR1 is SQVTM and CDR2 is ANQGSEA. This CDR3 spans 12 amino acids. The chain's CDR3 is CSAYPGTGRQYF. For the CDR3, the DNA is TGCAGCGCCTATCCCGGGACAGGGAGGCAGTACTTC.

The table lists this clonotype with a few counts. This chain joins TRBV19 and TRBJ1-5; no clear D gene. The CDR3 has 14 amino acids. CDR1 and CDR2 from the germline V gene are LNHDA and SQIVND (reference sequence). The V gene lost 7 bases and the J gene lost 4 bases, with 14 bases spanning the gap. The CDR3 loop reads CASKGGGGNQPQHF. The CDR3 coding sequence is TGTGCCAGTAAAGGTGGCGGCGGAAATCAGCCCCAGCATTTT.

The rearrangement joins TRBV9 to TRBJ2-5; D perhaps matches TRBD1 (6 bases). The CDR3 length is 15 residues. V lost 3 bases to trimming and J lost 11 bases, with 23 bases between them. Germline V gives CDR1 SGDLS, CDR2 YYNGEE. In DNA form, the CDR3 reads TGTGCCAGCAGCGCCTCCGGGACGAGCAGGGGTGCGCAGTACTTC. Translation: CASSASGTSRGAQYF. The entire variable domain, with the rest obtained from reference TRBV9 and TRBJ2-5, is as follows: DSGVTQTPKHLITATGQRVTLRCSPRSGDLSVYWYQQSLDQGLQFLIQYYNGEERAKGNILERFSAQQFPDLHSELNLSSLELGDSALYFCASSASGTSRGAQYFGPGTRLLVL.

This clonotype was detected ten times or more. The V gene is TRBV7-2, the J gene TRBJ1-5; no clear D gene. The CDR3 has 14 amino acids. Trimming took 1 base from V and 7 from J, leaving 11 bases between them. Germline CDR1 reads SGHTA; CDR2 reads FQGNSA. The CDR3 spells CASSLEPSNQPQHF. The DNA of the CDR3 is TGTGCCAGCAGCTTAGAGCCCTCAAACCAGCCCCAGCATTTT.

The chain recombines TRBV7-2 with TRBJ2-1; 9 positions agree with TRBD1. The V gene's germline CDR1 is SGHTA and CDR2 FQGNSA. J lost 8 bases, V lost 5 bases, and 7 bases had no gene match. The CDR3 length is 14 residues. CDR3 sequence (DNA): TGTGCCAGCAGCCCGAGGGGACAGGGCTATGAGCAGTTCTTC. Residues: CASSPRGQGYEQFF.

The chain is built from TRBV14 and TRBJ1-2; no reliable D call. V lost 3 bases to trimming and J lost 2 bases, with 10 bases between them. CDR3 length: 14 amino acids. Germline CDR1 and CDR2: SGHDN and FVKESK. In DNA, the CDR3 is TGTGCCAGCAGCCATCCCGACACGAACTATGGCTACACCTTC. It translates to CASSHPDTNYGYTF.